The entry that follows covers one TCR beta chain sequence. The antigen it binds to is not known. No per-base quality is available; no much larger clone lies one base away. V lost 3 bases and J lost 4 bases, and the count of bases not matched to a germline gene is 2. CDR1 is given as GTSNPN and CDR2 as SVGIG, both from the germline V gene (reference sequence). The CDR3 holds 15 amino acids from the cysteine to the phenylalanine. Only CDR3 DNA is held: 45 bases, read in frame from base 1. The data belong to a study of blood T cell repertoires in COVID-19 (dated by TCRdb to between 2020 and 2021). The study in broad terms: Samples covering the acute and convalescent phases of COVID-19 were provided by collaborators in the United States, Italy and Spain. A freely available public database, intended as a resource for researchers studying the immune response to SARS-CoV-2, is where the repertoires were released. The prospective study material was composed of cDNA or gDNA derived from T cells, B-cell-depleted T cells, or PBMCs. Where HLA class I and class II types were available, the types were taken from metadata supplied by the sample provider, not from assay-based typing. Deeply sampled blood TCRbeta repertoires from subjects exposed to, actively infected with, or recovered from COVID-19 were included in the dataset. Samples were obtained from the ongoing ImmuneRACE study (first 160 participants) and from approximately 1,200 subjects provided by 6 global collaborators. Sample metadata almost always included a de-identified subject ID, COVID-19 status, age in years and sex.

One collaborating source in Seattle enrolled patients while the patients were actively infected and followed the patients over time throughout the course of disease. Whole blood was collected in K2EDTA tubes by collaborating institutions according to the institutions' own protocols. For TCRbeta analysis, collaborators shipped samples in one of three forms: frozen whole blood, isolated PBMCs, or DNA extracted from either of those sample types. The immunoSEQ Assay, a bias-controlled multiplex PCR, was used to amplify TCRbeta CDR3 regions from genomic DNA. The study's own analysis went as follows. The number of nucleated cells in each sample was estimated from the amplification of reference gene primers within the assay. Sequence reads were collapsed and filtered to measure the absolute abundance of every unique TCRbeta CDR3 rearrangement. For each sample, productive Simpson clonality was calculated by taking the square root of Simpson's diversity index across productive rearrangements. Sourced from immuneACCESS, this table was stored by TCRdb with only in-frame sequences that have V and J called. A share of the clones is absent; for the studies checked, an unresolved V gene accounts for under half, and the remainder has no known explanation. V and J calls plus clone size are reproduced from that table; the DNA served to infer D and trimming. The sample data list some 140,000 clones, and approximately 86% of these were observed just once. The top ten constitute 0.63% of the sample.

Broader findings and caveats from the paper: How much clinical and demographic metadata was included differed by source and by participant, and the metadata was provided uncurated.

This TCR derives from a man aged 55 to 70 with COVID-19, enrolled during active disease. Sequencing input: peripheral blood. The chain joins TRBV30 to TRBJ2-3; 15 nucleotides in the junction match TRBD2. The nucleotide sequence is given as TGTGCCTGGAGAAGGACTAGCGGGAGGGCAGATACGCAGTATTTT. Its protein reads: CAWRRTSGRADTQYF.